The TCR beta chain described here comes from a study of metastatic and nonmetastatic thyroid tumors. About the study: Repertoires from blood and tumor or nodule tissue of malignant and benign thyroid patients were compared.

Original processing notes: The distant-metastasis classifier for papillary thyroid cancer was built from CDR3 differences across clinicopathological groups. TCRdb reprocessed the PCR reads using MiXCR. V and J calls and clone size were set by TCRdb, not the authors. The sample yields tens of thousands of clones, about 24% seen once. Each patient came to thyroid surgery without any prior treatment (of any kind). This clone was detected ten times or more. The length of the CDR3 is 14 residues. In germline, CDR1 is SGHNT, CDR2 YYREEE (reference sequence). V dropped 5 bases and J dropped 2 bases, with 13 bases sitting between them.

The chain recombines TRBV5-4 with TRBJ2-5, with a weak D call TRBD2 (5 bases). Source material: tumor tissue. This receptor was taken from a female donor with papillary thyroid cancer or a benign thyroid nodule (not recorded which). Some clones in this sample may be carry-over from other donors' samples. The CDR3 is CASRRAGLQETQYF. DNA for the CDR3: TGTGCCAGCAGGCGGGCAGGCCTACAAGAGACCCAGTACTTC.